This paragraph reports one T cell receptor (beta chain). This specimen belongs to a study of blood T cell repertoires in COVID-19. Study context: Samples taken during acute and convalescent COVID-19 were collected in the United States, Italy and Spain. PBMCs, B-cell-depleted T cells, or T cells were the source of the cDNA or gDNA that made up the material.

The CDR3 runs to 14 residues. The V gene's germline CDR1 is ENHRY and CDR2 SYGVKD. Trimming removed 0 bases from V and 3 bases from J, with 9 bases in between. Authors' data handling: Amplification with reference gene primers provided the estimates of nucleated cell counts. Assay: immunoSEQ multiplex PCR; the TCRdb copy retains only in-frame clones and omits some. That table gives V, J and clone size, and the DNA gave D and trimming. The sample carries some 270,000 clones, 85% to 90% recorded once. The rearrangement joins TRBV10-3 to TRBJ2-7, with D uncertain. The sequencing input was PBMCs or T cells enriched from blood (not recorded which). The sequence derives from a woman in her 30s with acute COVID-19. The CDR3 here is CAISESMLVYEQYF. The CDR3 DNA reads TGTGCCATCAGTGAGTCAATGCTAGTCTACGAGCAGTACTTC.